A single TCR beta chain is shown here with its context. As yet, its antigen is unknown. CDR3 size: 16 residues. V lost 0 bases and J 6 bases, leaving 18 bases between the germline ends. Germline CDR1 reads PRHDT; CDR2 reads FYEKMQ (reference sequence). Reverse transcription of all isolated RNA meant that expressed TCRB transcripts were sequenced. Generated by immunoSEQ multiplex PCR, the TCRdb table keeps only in-frame clones and is missing some. The sample lists more than 30,000 clones, roughly 64% occurring once. The sample belongs to a study of beta chain features in type 1 diabetes. The study, taken as a whole, reports: A moderate, significant TCRB CDR3 shortening appeared in type 1 diabetes across four CD4+ subsets.

This TCR derives from a woman aged 25-40 years in good health. The rearrangement links TRBV13 to TRBJ2-7, with D perhaps matching TRBD1 (6 bases). Sample: Tregs from blood. The CDR3 bases are TGTGCCAGCAGCTTAGGCGTAGCAGGGGCCTTTGGCGAGCAGTACTTC. Translating it yields CASSLGVAGAFGEQYF.